The rows below give T cell receptor beta chains drawn from one sample of a study of blood T cell repertoires in COVID-19. Using immunoSEQ multiplex PCR, the repertoire was profiled, and TCRdb retains in-frame clones only, with some absent. The sample holds 410,000 or so clones, 86% seen once. Sequenced: peripheral blood. The receptors shown here come from a woman between 25 and 40 years old with active or convalescent COVID-19. CDR3s leave out the opening cysteine and the closing phenylalanine or tryptophan.

TRBV3-1/TRBV3-2,TRBJ1-1,ASSQGRWATEAF
TRBV9,TRBJ2-7,ASSPHLEGEQY
TRBV2,TRBJ2-3,ASSDWREEQDTQY
TRBV10-1,TRBJ2-7,ASSAARFGEQY
TRBV9,TRBJ1-1,ASSVEDRRNTEAF
TRBV18,TRBJ1-3,ASSPGQSSGNTIY
TRBV28,TRBJ1-2,ASRSGQKYGYT
TRBV6-5,TRBJ1-1,ASSLVGGYTEAF
TRBV7-9,TRBJ1-4,ASSLAGGVEKLF
TRBV29-1,TRBJ2-7,SVENVQADEQY